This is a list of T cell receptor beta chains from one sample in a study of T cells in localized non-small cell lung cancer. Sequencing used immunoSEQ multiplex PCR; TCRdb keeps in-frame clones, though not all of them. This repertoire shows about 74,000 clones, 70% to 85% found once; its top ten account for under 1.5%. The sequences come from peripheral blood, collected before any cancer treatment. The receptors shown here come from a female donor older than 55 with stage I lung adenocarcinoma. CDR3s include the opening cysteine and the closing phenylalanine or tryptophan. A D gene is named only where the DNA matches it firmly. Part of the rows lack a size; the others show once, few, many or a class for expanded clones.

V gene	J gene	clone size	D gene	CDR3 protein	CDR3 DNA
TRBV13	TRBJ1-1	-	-	CASSTQGHTEAFF	TGTGCCAGCAGCACACAGGGTCACACTGAAGCTTTCTTT
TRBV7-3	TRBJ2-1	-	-	CASSSGVGAYNEQFF	TGTGCCAGCAGCTCAGGGGTTGGAGCCTACAATGAGCAGTTCTTC
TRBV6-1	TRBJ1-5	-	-	CASSERASNQPQHF	TGTGCCAGCAGCGAGAGGGCTAGCAATCAGCCCCAGCATTTT
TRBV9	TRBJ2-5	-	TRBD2	CASSVGGLAGYETQYF	TGTGCCAGCAGCGTAGGTGGACTAGCGGGATACGAGACCCAGTACTTC
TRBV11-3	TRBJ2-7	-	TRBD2	CASSSATSGGAYEQYF	TGTGCCAGCAGCTCCGCAACTAGCGGGGGGGCCTACGAGCAGTACTTC
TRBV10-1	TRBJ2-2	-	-	CASRPGGGKMRNTGELFF	TGCGCCAGCAGACCAGGGGGAGGGAAGATGAGAAACACCGGGGAGCTGTTTTTT
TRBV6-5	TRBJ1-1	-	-	CASSYGGANTEAFF	TGTGCCAGCAGTTACGGGGGCGCGAACACTGAAGCTTTCTTT
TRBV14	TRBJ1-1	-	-	CASSQVAGLTNTEAFF	TGTGCCAGCAGCCAAGTAGCAGGGCTGACGAACACTGAAGCTTTCTTT
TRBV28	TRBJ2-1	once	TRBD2	CASIASGYNEQFF	TGTGCCAGCATTGCTAGCGGGTACAATGAGCAGTTCTTC
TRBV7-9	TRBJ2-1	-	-	CASSSLGGSYNEQFF	TGTGCCAGCAGCTCGTTAGGGGGTTCCTACAATGAGCAGTTCTTC
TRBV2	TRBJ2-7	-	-	CASSDGAGADYEQYF	TGTGCCAGCAGTGACGGGGCGGGGGCAGACTACGAGCAGTACTTC
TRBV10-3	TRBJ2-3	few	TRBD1	CAISESKAGTGADTQYF	TGTGCCATCAGTGAGTCGAAGGCCGGGACAGGGGCAGATACGCAGTATTTT
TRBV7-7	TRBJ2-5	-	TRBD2	CASSPRLADHLNKETQYF	TGTGCCAGCAGCCCCCGGCTAGCGGACCACCTCAATAAAGAGACCCAGTACTTC
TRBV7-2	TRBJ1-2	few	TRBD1	CASSLRTGDGYTF	TGTGCCAGCAGCCTTCGGACAGGGGATGGCTACACCTTC
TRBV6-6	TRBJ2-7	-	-	CASYGGASYEQYF	TGTGCCAGCTACGGCGGAGCCTCCTACGAGCAGTACTTC
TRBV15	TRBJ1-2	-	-	CATSEPGTGDGYTF	TGTGCCACCAGCGAACCGGGCACGGGGGATGGCTACACCTTC
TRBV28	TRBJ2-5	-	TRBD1	CASSVGGQGVRETQYF	TGTGCCAGCAGTGTCGGCGGACAGGGAGTCAGAGAGACCCAGTACTTC
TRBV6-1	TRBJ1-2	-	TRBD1	CASRPPQGGGYTF	TGTGCCAGCAGACCCCCCCAGGGGGGTGGCTACACCTTC
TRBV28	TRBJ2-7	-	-	CASSHITDNYEQYF	TGTGCCAGCAGTCATATTACTGACAACTACGAGCAGTACTTC
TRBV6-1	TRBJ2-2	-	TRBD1	CASREAGTGGTGELFF	TGTGCCAGCAGGGAAGCCGGGACAGGGGGCACCGGGGAGCTGTTTTTT
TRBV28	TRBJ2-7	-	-	CASSFGWAGGEQYF	TGTGCCAGCAGTTTCGGTTGGGCTGGGGGTGAGCAGTACTTC